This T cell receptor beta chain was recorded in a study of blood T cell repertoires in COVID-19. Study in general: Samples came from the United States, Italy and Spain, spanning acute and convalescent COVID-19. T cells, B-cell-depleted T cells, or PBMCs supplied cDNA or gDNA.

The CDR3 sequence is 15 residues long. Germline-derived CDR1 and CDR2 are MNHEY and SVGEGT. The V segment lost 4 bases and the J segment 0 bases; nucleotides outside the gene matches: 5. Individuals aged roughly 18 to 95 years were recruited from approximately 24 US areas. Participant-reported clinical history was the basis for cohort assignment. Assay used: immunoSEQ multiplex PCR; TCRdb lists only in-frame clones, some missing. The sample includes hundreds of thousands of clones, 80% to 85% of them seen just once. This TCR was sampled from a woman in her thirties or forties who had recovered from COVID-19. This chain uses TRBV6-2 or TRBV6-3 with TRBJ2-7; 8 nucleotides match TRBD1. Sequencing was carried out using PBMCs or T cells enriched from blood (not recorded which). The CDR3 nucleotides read TGTGCCAGCAGTTCGGACAGGGTGAGCTCCTACGAGCAGTACGTC. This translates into CASSSDRVSSYEQYV.